The 21 T cell receptor beta chains reported below all come from one sample, sequenced in a study of blood T cells in healthy people across ages. The use of a sample-barcoded 5' primer and a J-beta primer mix characterized a second PCR of about 7 to 12 cycles. TCRdb re-called the 5' RACE reads through MiXCR, storing one row per CDR3 protein. The sample lists about 1 million distinct CDR3 sequences; approximately 25% were seen once. Separately, the same data were catalogued under a study of T cells of mothers and their children.

The source material was blood. The receptors originated from a girl aged 2 to 10 in good health.

This clonotype was seen only a few times. V is TRBV24-1 and J is TRBJ2-5, with D tentatively TRBD1 (6 bases). Near its end, the DNA agrees better with TRBJ2-7, so the J call may be wrong. CDR3 length: 14 amino acids. CDR1 is KGHDR, CDR2 SFDVKD, per germline. The CDR3 region is CATSARSGVNEQYF. CDR3 nucleotide sequence: TGTGCCACCAGTGCCCGCTCAGGGGTGAACGAGCAGTACTTC.

This clonotype was detected only a few times. The chain employs TRBV2 and TRBJ2-5, with 10 bases matching TRBD1. This CDR3 region has 15 residues. The V segment lost 7 bases and the J segment 4 bases; nucleotides outside the gene matches: 9. Germline V CDR1 and CDR2: SNHLY, FYNNEI. CDR3 loop: CASIPGQGSRETQYF. The CDR3 nucleotides read TGTGCCAGCATCCCGGGACAGGGGTCAAGAGAGACCCAGTACTTC. Filled out from reference TRBV2 and TRBJ2-5, the complete variable domain reads EPEVTQTPSHQVTQMGQEVILRCVPISNHLYFYWYRQILGQKVEFLVSFYNNEISEKSEIFDDQFSVERPDGSNFTLKIRSTKLEDSAMYFCASIPGQGSRETQYFGPGTRLLVL.

CDR3 protein: CSAAAGGGLETQYF. The CDR3, as DNA: TGCAGTGCGGCGGCAGGGGGCGGGCTAGAGACCCAGTACTTC. This chain links TRBV20-1 with TRBJ2-5, with 8 bases matching TRBD1. CDR1 is DFQATT and CDR2 is SNEGSKA in the germline V gene (reference sequence). This CDR3 has 14 amino acids. V shed 6 bases and J 4 bases; nucleotides not matched to a gene: 10.

V usage is TRBV21-1 and J usage is TRBJ2-1; the table assigns TRBD2, which was not confirmed against the DNA. TRBV21-1 is a pseudogene. The CDR3 runs 18 residues. The CDR3 loop reads CASSLGGVASGRALEQFF. DNA for the CDR3: TGTGCCAGCAGCCTAGGGGGGGTGGCTAGCGGGAGGGCCTTGGAGCAGTTCTTC.

The table lists this clonotype with a few counts. V and J are TRBV20-1 and TRBJ2-4, with 12 bases lining up with TRBD2. CDR1 is DFQATT and CDR2 is SNEGSKA in the germline V gene (reference sequence). J gave up 4 bases and V 3 bases, and 4 bases lay outside the gene matches. The CDR3 is 15 amino acids. This CDR3 reads CSASQLAGGKNIQYF. In DNA, the CDR3 is TGCAGTGCTAGTCAACTAGCGGGGGGAAAAAACATTCAGTACTTC.

The rearrangement joins TRBV19 to TRBJ1-2; 8 positions agree with TRBD1. Germline V gene sequence: CDR1 LNHDA, CDR2 SQIVND (reference sequence). V was clipped by 5 bases and J by 3 bases; unmatched bases: 8. The CDR3 sequence is 15 residues long. Written as DNA, the CDR3 is TGTGCCAGTAGTCCGACAGGGGAGCTCCACTATGGCTACACCTTC. It codes for CASSPTGELHYGYTF.

The V call is TRBV2, the J call TRBJ2-5; the D is unclear. The J call is uncertain, as TRBJ2-1 better fits the DNA end. From germline, CDR1 is SNHLY and CDR2 FYNNEI. The CDR3 has 10 amino acids. CDR3 bases: TGTGCCAGCAGACAGACAGAGCAGTTCTTC. As protein: CASRQTEQFF.

Worth noting for this clonotype: Because the CDR3 is missing its conserved closing phenylalanine or tryptophan, this is likely a read error. This sequence joins TRBV7-6 and TRBJ2-5; TRBD2 might be the D (5 bases). V shed 1 base and J shed 4 bases, with 13 bases lying between them. Germline V gene lookup returns CDR1 SGHVS and CDR2 FNYEAQ. This CDR3 region has 15 residues. CDR3 protein: CASSLGRAEGETQYL. CDR3 DNA: TGTGCCAGCAGCTTAGGGCGGGCCGAGGGAGAGACCCAGTACCTC.

This clonotype was seen more than once but under ten times. The genes are TRBV2 and TRBJ2-5; 9 bases map to TRBD1. Germline lookup yields CDR1 SNHLY and CDR2 FYNNEI. The CDR3 is made up of 16 amino acids. The junction had 11 bases not matched to a gene; V was cut back by 7 bases and J by 2 bases. The CDR3: CASTGGTGMWQETQYF. The CDR3 DNA reads TGTGCCAGCACCGGCGGGACAGGGATGTGGCAAGAGACCCAGTACTTC.

This clonotype was seen a handful of times. In DNA form, the CDR3 reads TGCGCCAGCAGCCGCAAAACTGCCGGGACAGGGATGAACACCGGGGAGCTGTTTTTT. Amino acid sequence: CASSRKTAGTGMNTGELFF. This chain connects TRBV5-1 to TRBJ2-2, with 9 bases lining up with TRBD1. The germline V gene encodes CDR1 SGHRS and CDR2 YFSETQ. With 4 bases clipped from V and 1 base from J, the junction kept 14 bases outside the gene matches. The CDR3 is 19 amino acids.

This chain joins TRBV18 and TRBJ1-1; 11 bases are shared with TRBD1. The CDR3 extends over 16 amino acids. The germline V gene encodes CDR1 KGHSH and CDR2 LQKENI. V shed 3 bases and J 6 bases; nucleotides not matched to a gene: 9. For the CDR3, the DNA is TGTGCCAGCTCACCCGGGACAGGGGGAAGAGTGGCTGAAGCTTTCTTT. Translating it yields CASSPGTGGRVAEAFF.

There are a few counts of this clonotype. This chain links TRBV14 with TRBJ1-1, with a possible D match to TRBD1 (5 bases). The V and J ends lost 9 bases and 0 bases respectively, with 11 bases between them. Germline assignment: CDR1 SGHDN and CDR2 FVKESK. This CDR3 is 13 amino acids long. CDR3 sequence: CASKDTLNTEAFF. CDR3 bases: TGTGCCAGTAAGGACACTCTGAACACTGAAGCTTTCTTT.

The CDR3 reads CASSGRTGGANYGYTF. Here the CDR3 DNA reads TGTGCCAGCAGCGGACGCACAGGCGGAGCTAACTATGGCTACACCTTC. V usage is TRBV9 and J usage is TRBJ1-2, with D possibly TRBD1 on 5 matching bases. With 3 bases removed from V and 0 bases from J, the gap between germline ends came to 15 bases. Germline lookup yields CDR1 SGDLS and CDR2 YYNGEE. This CDR3 is built from 16 residues.

This clonotype was seen once. The chain recombines TRBV7-2 with TRBJ2-5; D gene ambiguous. CDR1 and CDR2 (germline): SGHTA, FQGNSA. The CDR3 length is 14 residues. The germline V and J ends were trimmed by 3 bases and 5 bases, with 13 bases remaining between them. The CDR3 loop is CASSLGIFGETQYF. The CDR3, as DNA: TGTGCCAGCAGCTTGGGTATCTTCGGTGAGACCCAGTACTTC.

The chain combines TRBV2 with TRBJ1-1; 8 bases line up with TRBD1. This CDR3 contains 14 residues. V was clipped by 2 bases and J by 6 bases; unmatched bases: 5. Looked up from germline, CDR1 is SNHLY and CDR2 is FYNNEI. The CDR3 DNA is TGTGCCAGCAGTGAACAGGGGGCGCGTTCTGAAGCTTTCTTT. It yields the protein CASSEQGARSEAFF.

The chain combines TRBV18 with TRBJ2-5, with D tentatively TRBD1 (6 bases). The J call may be mistaken, given a closer DNA end match to TRBJ2-7. CDR1 and CDR2 (germline): KGHSH, LQKENI. This CDR3 region has 17 residues. The CDR3: CASSPNVFRGFSHEQYF. The CDR3 nucleotides read TGTGCCAGCTCACCTAATGTCTTCAGGGGTTTTTCCCACGAGCAGTACTTC.

This clonotype showed up just a few times. The chain couples TRBV6-2 or TRBV6-3 to TRBJ2-7; D is undetermined. The CDR3 is 16 residues long. V shed 6 bases and J shed 0 bases, with 18 bases lying between them. The germline V gene has CDR1 MNHEY and CDR2 SVGEGT. CDR3 sequence (DNA): TGTGCCAGCAGCTCCCCTCCCTGGAGAAGCTCCTACGAGCAGTACTTC. Translated, it gives CASSSPPWRSSYEQYF.

The chain recombines TRBV20-1 with TRBJ2-4; 8 bases are shared with TRBD1. This CDR3 comprises 14 residues. CDR1 DFQATT and CDR2 SNEGSKA come from the germline V gene (reference sequence). The V and J ends lost 3 bases and 0 bases, in that order; junction bases with no gene match: 1. CDR3: CSARTGVAKNIQYF. The CDR3, as DNA: TGCAGTGCTAGGACAGGGGTAGCCAAAAACATTCAGTACTTC.

The chain has TRBV5-1 and TRBJ2-1, with D possibly being TRBD2 (5 bases). The better agreement between TRBJ2-5 and the DNA end casts doubt on the J call. The CDR3 runs to 15 residues. In germline, CDR1 is SGHRS, CDR2 YFSETQ. CDR3 coding DNA: TGCGCCAGCAGCTCGGGCCGAGCGGACGGTGAGACCCAGTACTTC. Encoded protein: CASSSGRADGETQYF.

The chain is built from TRBV29-1 and TRBJ2-5; no reliable D call. The end of the DNA fits TRBJ2-7 better, so the J call may be wrong. This CDR3 contains 13 residues. Germline CDR1 is SQVTM and CDR2 is ANQGSEA. Here the CDR3 DNA reads TGCAGCGTTGAAGGTGAAGGGCGATACGAGCAGTACTTC. Protein product: CSVEGEGRYEQYF.

This clonotype appeared a few times. The chain joins TRBV2 to TRBJ2-6, with D hard to call. The CDR3 extends over 12 amino acids. The V end lost 4 bases, the J end lost 8 bases, and 6 bases lay between the germline ends. The germline V gene has CDR1 SNHLY and CDR2 FYNNEI. The CDR3 bases are TGTGCCAGCAGTGCTTCTACCAACGTCCTGACTTTC. This encodes CASSASTNVLTF.